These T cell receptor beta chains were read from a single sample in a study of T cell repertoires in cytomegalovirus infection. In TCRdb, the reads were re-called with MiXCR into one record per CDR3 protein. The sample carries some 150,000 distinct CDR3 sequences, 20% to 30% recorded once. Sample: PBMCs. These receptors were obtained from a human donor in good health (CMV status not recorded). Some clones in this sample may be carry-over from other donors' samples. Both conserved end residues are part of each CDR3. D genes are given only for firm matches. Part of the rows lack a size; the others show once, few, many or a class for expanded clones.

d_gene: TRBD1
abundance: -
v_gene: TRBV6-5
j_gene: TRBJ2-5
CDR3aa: CASSYAGGRETQYF
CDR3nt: TGTGCCAGCAGTTACGCAGGGGGCAGGGAGACCCAGTACTTC

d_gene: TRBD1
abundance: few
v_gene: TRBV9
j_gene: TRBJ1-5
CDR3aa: CASSVGTGANQPQHF
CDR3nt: TGTGCCAGCAGCGTAGGGACAGGGGCGAATCAGCCCCAGCATTTT

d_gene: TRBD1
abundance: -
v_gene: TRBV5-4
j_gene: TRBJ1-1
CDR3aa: CASSLDRGVTEAFF
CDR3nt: TGTGCCAGCAGCTTGGACAGGGGGGTCACTGAAGCTTTCTTT

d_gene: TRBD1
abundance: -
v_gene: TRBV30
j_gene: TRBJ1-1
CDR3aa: CAWRGRFNRDRDGGTEAFF
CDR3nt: TGTGCCTGGAGAGGAAGGTTTAACCGGGACAGGGATGGAGGCACTGAAGCTTTCTTT

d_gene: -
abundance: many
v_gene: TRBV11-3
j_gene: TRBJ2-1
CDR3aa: CASSSSGPAGHYNEQFF
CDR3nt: TGTGCCAGCAGCTCTTCTGGTCCAGCGGGACACTACAATGAGCAGTTCTTC

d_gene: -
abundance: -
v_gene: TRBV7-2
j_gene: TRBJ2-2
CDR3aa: CASSLANTPGELFF
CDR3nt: TGTGCCAGCAGCTTAGCGAACACTCCCGGGGAGCTGTTTTTT

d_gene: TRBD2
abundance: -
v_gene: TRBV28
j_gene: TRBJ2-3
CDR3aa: CASSSLAGGDTDTQYF
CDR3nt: TGTGCCAGCAGTTCTCTAGCGGGAGGGGATACAGATACGCAGTATTTT

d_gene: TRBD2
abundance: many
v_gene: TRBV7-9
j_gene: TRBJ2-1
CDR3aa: CASSAPTASGINEQFF
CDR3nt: TGTGCCAGCAGCGCGCCCACGGCTAGCGGGATTAATGAGCAGTTCTTC

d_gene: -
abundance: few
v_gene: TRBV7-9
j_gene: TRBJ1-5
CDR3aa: CASSFDINQPQHF
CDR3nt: TGTGCCAGCAGCTTCGACATCAATCAGCCCCAGCATTTT

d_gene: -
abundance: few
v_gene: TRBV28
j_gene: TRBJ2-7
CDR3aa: CASDSRYEQYF
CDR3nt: TGTGCCAGCGATAGCAGATACGAGCAGTACTTC

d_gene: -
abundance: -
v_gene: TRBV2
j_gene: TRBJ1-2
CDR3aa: CARRRADGGYTF
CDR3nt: TGTGCCCGCAGGCGGGCAGATGGTGGCTACACCTTC

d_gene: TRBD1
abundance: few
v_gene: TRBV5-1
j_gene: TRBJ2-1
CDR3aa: CASSPGQGFDNEQFF
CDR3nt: TGCGCCAGCAGCCCCGGACAGGGGTTCGACAATGAGCAGTTCTTC

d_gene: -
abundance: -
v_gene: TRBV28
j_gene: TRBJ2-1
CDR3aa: CASSNLRDNYYNEQFF
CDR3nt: TGTGCCAGCAGCAACCTCCGGGACAACTACTACAATGAGCAGTTCTTC

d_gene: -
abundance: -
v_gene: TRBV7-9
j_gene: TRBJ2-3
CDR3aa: CASSSGPDTQYF
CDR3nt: TGTGCCAGCAGCTCCGGGCCAGATACGCAGTATTTT

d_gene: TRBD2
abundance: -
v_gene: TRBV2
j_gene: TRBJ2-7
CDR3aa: CASPGLADTYEQYF
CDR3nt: TGTGCCAGCCCTGGACTAGCGGACACCTACGAGCAGTACTTC

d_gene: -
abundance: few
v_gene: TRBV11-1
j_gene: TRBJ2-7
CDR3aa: CASSLGGGIKYEQYF
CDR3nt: TGTGCCAGCAGCTTAGGCGGAGGGATCAAGTACGAGCAGTACTTC

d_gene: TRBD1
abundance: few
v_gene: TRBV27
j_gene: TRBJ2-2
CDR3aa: CASSPGTGYTGELFF
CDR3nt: TGTGCCAGCAGTCCCGGGACAGGGTACACCGGGGAGCTGTTTTTT

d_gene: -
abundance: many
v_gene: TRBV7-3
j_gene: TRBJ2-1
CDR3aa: CASSLNRGYQFF
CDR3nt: TGTGCCAGCAGCTTAAATCGGGGGTACCAGTTCTTC